Following are 30 T cell receptor beta chains from one sample sequenced in a study of blood T cell repertoires in COVID-19. Data came from immunoSEQ multiplex PCR; TCRdb stores just in-frame clones and leaves some out. This sample has approximately 360,000 clones, with roughly 90% found just once. Sequenced input: peripheral blood. The receptor source for this set is a man younger than 35 with active or convalescent COVID-19.

The chain has TRBV24-1 and TRBJ1-2; tentative D call: TRBD1 (5 bases). This CDR3 has 15 residues. Germline-derived CDR1 and CDR2 are KGHDR and SFDVKD. V gave up 10 bases and J gave up 3 bases, with 20 bases separating them. The CDR3 bases are TGTGCCACGACGGGACTCCTCGGACGGCACTATGGCTACACCTTC. Translated: CATTGLLGRHYGYTF.

In this sample, this clone turned up once. At the DNA level, this CDR3 is encoded by other sequences in the same sample as well. J is TRBJ1-5 and V is TRBV7-6, with D possibly matching TRBD1 (5 bases). Between the trimmed V and J ends, which lost 1 base and 6 bases, there was a span of 13 bases. CDR1 SGHVS and CDR2 FNYEAQ come from the germline V gene. The CDR3 is 15 residues long. CDR3 region: CASSLEAGRGQPQHF. DNA for the CDR3: TGTGCCAGCAGCTTAGAAGCGGGGAGGGGTCAGCCCCAGCATTTT. Full variable domain (remainder filled in from reference TRBV7-6 and TRBJ1-5): GAGVSQSPRYKVTKRGQDVALRCDPISGHVSLYWYRQALGQGPEFLTYFNYEAQQDKSGLPNDRFSAERPEGSISTLTIQRTEQRDSAMYRCASSLEAGRGQPQHFGDGTRLSIL.

This chain connects TRBV7-3 to TRBJ2-1; the match to TRBD2 covers 12 bases. This CDR3 has 19 residues. The V and J ends lost 5 bases and 1 base, in that order; junction bases with no gene match: 12. The germline CDR1 and CDR2 sequences are SGHTA and FQGTGA. CDR3 amino acids: CASSLVLAGGQESYNEQFF. CDR3 DNA sequence: TGTGCCAGCAGCCTAGTCCTAGCGGGGGGGCAAGAATCCTACAATGAGCAGTTCTTC.

The count of this clone is one. V and J are TRBV6-2 or TRBV6-3 and TRBJ1-5, with D uncertain. The CDR3 totals 17 residues. Germline-derived CDR1 and CDR2 are MNHEY and SVGEGT. The V and J ends lost 4 bases and 2 bases respectively, with 18 bases between them. The CDR3 DNA follows: TGTGCCAGCAGTTGCAACCAGAGGGTCAGCCGCAATCAGCCCCAGCATTTT. Translated, it gives CASSCNQRVSRNQPQHF.

The V gene is TRBV18, the J gene TRBJ1-1; no clear D gene. Trimming took off 3 bases at V and 1 base at J, with 15 bases between the two ends. Germline V gene data show CDR1 as KGHSH and CDR2 as LQKENI. The CDR3 is 16 residues long. CDR3 sequence: CASSPRIEKSNTEAFF. In DNA form, the CDR3 reads TGTGCCAGCTCACCGCGCATCGAAAAATCGAACACTGAAGCTTTCTTT.

This chain connects TRBV12-3 or TRBV12-4 to TRBJ1-2; the match to TRBD1 covers 10 bases. The CDR3 is 13 residues long. The junction had 4 bases not matched to a gene; V was cut back by 6 bases and J by 6 bases. CDR3 nucleotides: TGTGCCAGCAGAGGACAGGGGGGTAATGGCTACACCTTC. It codes for CASRGQGGNGYTF.

The CDR3 protein is CASSLAAAQLNDEQFF. CDR3 DNA: TGTGCCAGCAGCTTAGCGGCGGCGCAGCTTAACGATGAGCAGTTCTTC. V gene TRBV11-2 combines with J gene TRBJ2-1; no clear D. Between the trimmed V and J ends, which lost 1 base and 8 bases, there was a span of 18 bases. Looked up from germline, CDR1 is SGHAT and CDR2 is FQNNGV. The CDR3 has 16 amino acids.

This chain connects TRBV4-2 to TRBJ2-7; 10 bases align to TRBD2. The CDR3 consists of 17 residues. J lost 6 bases, V lost 2 bases, and 13 bases had no gene match. Germline-derived CDR1 and CDR2 are LGHNA and YNFKEQ. CDR3 DNA: TGTGCCAGCAGCCAACCGGGACTAGCGTCCCCCGAGAGCGAGCAGTACTTC. Its protein product is CASSQPGLASPESEQYF.

The chain links TRBV28 to TRBJ2-3, with 10 bases matching TRBD2. The CDR3 runs 14 residues. V lost 7 bases and J lost 0; bases outside the gene matches: 1. The germline V gene has CDR1 MDHEN and CDR2 SYDVKM. In nucleotides, the CDR3 is TGTGCCAGCACACTAGCGGGGAGCACAGATACGCAGTATTTT. It yields the protein CASTLAGSTDTQYF. The whole variable domain, remainder taken from reference TRBV28 and TRBJ2-3, is DVKVTQSSRYLVKRTGEKVFLECVQDMDHENMFWYRQDPGLGLRLIYFSYDVKMKEKGDIPEGYSVSREKKERFSLILESASTNQTSMYLCASTLAGSTDTQYFGPGTRLTVL.

The genes are TRBV19 and TRBJ1-5, with D possibly matching TRBD1 (5 bases). This CDR3 contains 14 residues. Germline V gene lookup returns CDR1 LNHDA and CDR2 SQIVND (reference sequence). V lost 8 bases to trimming and J lost 5 bases, with 16 bases between them. The CDR3 region has the DNA TGTGCCAGTCGTTCCAGGGAAGGCTATCAGCCCCAGCATTTT. This translates into CASRSREGYQPQHF.

This clone was detected only a few times. The chain is built from TRBV6-5 and TRBJ2-7; no clear D. Germline loops: CDR1 MNHEY, CDR2 SVGAGI. The CDR3 length is 15 residues. Trimming shortened V by 0 bases and J by 3 bases, and 12 bases separated the two germline ends. The chain's CDR3 is CASSYSLGRLYEQYF. DNA of the CDR3: TGTGCCAGCAGTTACTCCCTTGGCCGTCTCTACGAGCAGTACTTC.

This chain links TRBV5-6 with TRBJ1-5; a possible D gene is TRBD1 (5 bases). Germline V gene data show CDR1 as SGHDT and CDR2 as YYEEEE. The germline V and J ends were trimmed by 2 bases and 1 base, with 13 bases remaining between them. This CDR3 spans 16 amino acids. The CDR3 DNA is TGTGCCAGCAGCTTAGGACATTCCTTCAGCAATCAGCCCCAGCATTTT. Translation gives CASSLGHSFSNQPQHF.

This chain uses TRBV4-1 with TRBJ1-1; weak D call: TRBD1 (5 bases). V was cut by 4 bases and J by 1 base, with 13 bases left in between. The length of the CDR3 is 15 residues. Germline CDR1 reads MGHRA; CDR2 reads YSYEKL. The DNA for the CDR3 is TGCGCCAGCAGCCGGTTGGGACTGCGGAACACTGAAGCTTTCTTT. Amino acids: CASSRLGLRNTEAFF.

Concerning this clone itself: A far larger clone is only one base removed, so a read error is likely. As DNA, the CDR3 is TGTGCCAGCAGCCCGACTAGCTACGAGCAGTACTTC. It encodes CASSPTSYEQYF. The V and J genes are TRBV7-2 and TRBJ2-7, with a possible D match to TRBD2 (6 bases). With 5 bases removed from V and 3 bases from J, the gap between germline ends came to 8 bases. The CDR3 runs to 12 residues. Germline V gene sequence: CDR1 SGHTA, CDR2 FQGNSA. Together with reference TRBV7-2 and TRBJ2-7, the CDR3 gives the full variable domain: GAGVSQSPSNKVTEKGKDVELRCDPISGHTALYWYRQSLGQGLEFLIYFQGNSAPDKSGLPSDRFSAERTGGSVSTLTIQRTQQEDSAVYLCASSPTSYEQYFGPGTRLTVT.

The chain couples TRBV10-3 to TRBJ2-5; D is possibly TRBD1 (5 bases). The germline V and J ends were trimmed by 3 bases and 0 bases, with 11 bases remaining between them. Germline CDR1 reads ENHRY; CDR2 reads SYGVKD. The CDR3 runs 15 residues. CDR3: CAISDPGRDQETQYF. CDR3 sequence (DNA): TGTGCCATCAGTGACCCAGGCAGGGACCAAGAGACCCAGTACTTC.

The CDR3 region is CASSSYFGTTYEQYF. The DNA of the CDR3 is TGTGCCAGCAGCTCCTATTTTGGGACTACCTACGAGCAGTACTTC. This chain joins TRBV7-3 and TRBJ2-7, with 7 nucleotides matching TRBD2. Germline values: CDR1 SGHTA, CDR2 FQGTGA. There are 15 residues in the CDR3. J gave up 2 bases and V 4 bases, and 8 bases lay outside the gene matches.

This rearrangement joins TRBV5-8 to TRBJ2-4; no reliable D call. The CDR3 spans 16 residues. V was cut by 0 bases and J by 1 base, with 11 bases left in between. Germline V gene lookup returns CDR1 SGHTS and CDR2 YDEGEE. The CDR3 protein is CASSLGLYIAKNIQYF. The CDR3 nucleotides are TGTGCCAGCAGCTTGGGTCTGTATATCGCCAAAAACATTCAGTACTTC.

The chain is built from TRBV28 and TRBJ1-6, with D possibly being TRBD1 (6 bases). This CDR3 contains 17 residues. V lost 1 base and J 3 bases, leaving 13 bases between the germline ends. Germline V gene data show CDR1 as MDHEN and CDR2 as SYDVKM. The CDR3 DNA reads TGTGCCAGCAGTTTATTTCTTGGACAGAACTATAATTCACCCCTCCACTTT. Encoded protein: CASSLFLGQNYNSPLHF.

The chain has TRBV9 and TRBJ1-1, with TRBD1 matching over 9 bases. Germline CDR1 is SGDLS and CDR2 is YYNGEE. Unmatched junction bases numbered 6, after V lost 0 bases and J lost 12 bases. This CDR3 contains 13 residues. Here the CDR3 DNA reads TGTGCCAGCAGCGTAGGAGGGACAGGGACATCTTTCTTT. Its protein is CASSVGGTGTSFF.

The V call is TRBV6-2 or TRBV6-3, the J call TRBJ2-1; 11 nucleotides agree with TRBD2. The CDR3 extends over 18 amino acids. Germline V gene lookup returns CDR1 MNHEY and CDR2 SVGEGT. The V and J ends lost 4 bases and 0 bases, in that order; junction bases with no gene match: 8. CDR3 bases: TGTGCCAGCAGTTCTAGCGGGGGGCTCGCGAGCTCCTACAATGAGCAGTTCTTC. Its protein is CASSSSGGLASSYNEQFF.

CDR3 in DNA: TGTGCCAGCAGCCGGGTAGCGGGGGGGCCCGGCGATACGCAGTATTTT. Residues: CASSRVAGGPGDTQYF. This sequence joins TRBV14 and TRBJ2-3, with 11 bases aligning to TRBD2. The V segment lost 4 bases and the J segment 6 bases; nucleotides outside the gene matches: 9. The CDR3 has 16 residues. Germline values: CDR1 SGHDN, CDR2 FVKESK.

The chain carries TRBV7-8 and TRBJ2-3; D uncertain. From germline, CDR1 is SGHVS and CDR2 FQNEAQ. Trimming took 4 bases from V and 1 from J, leaving 6 bases between them. CDR3 size: 13 residues. CDR3: CASSSPGTDTQYF. CDR3 coding DNA: TGTGCCAGCAGCTCCCCCGGCACAGATACGCAGTATTTT.

This chain joins TRBV7-3 and TRBJ2-5, with D maybe TRBD2 (6 bases). This CDR3 is 15 amino acids long. V was pared by 1 base and J by 5 bases, with 14 bases between. The germline V gene has CDR1 SGHTA and CDR2 FQGTGA. The CDR3 reads CASSLIATREETQYF. The DNA of the CDR3 is TGTGCCAGCAGCTTAATCGCCACTCGGGAGGAGACCCAGTACTTC.

V is TRBV6-6 and J is TRBJ1-1, with TRBD1 as a possible D gene (6 bases). V shed 7 bases and J shed 5 bases, with 14 bases lying between them. The V gene's germline CDR1 is MNHNY and CDR2 SVGAGI (reference sequence). This CDR3 is 13 amino acids long. CDR3 region: CASTNGGLTEAFF. In nucleotides, the CDR3 is TGTGCCAGCACCAACGGGGGGCTTACTGAAGCTTTCTTT.

This clone was observed a few times. V gene TRBV27 combines with J gene TRBJ2-7, with 8 bases matching TRBD1. V shed 5 bases, J shed 4 bases, and the junction held 10 bases outside the gene matches. Per germline, CDR1 MNHEY and CDR2 SMNVEV (reference sequence). The CDR3 is made up of 15 amino acids. CDR3 in DNA: TGTGCCAGCAGTCCGCAGGGGGCACTCCCGTACGAGCAGTACTTC. Its translation is CASSPQGALPYEQYF.

The CDR3 nucleotides read TGTGCCAGCAGCCAAGAAGGTCTCAGGGGCAATGAGCAGTTCTTC. Its translation is CASSQEGLRGNEQFF. V is TRBV3-1 (or the pseudogene TRBV3-2) and J is TRBJ2-1; possibly TRBD1 for D (6 bases). The length of the CDR3 is 15 residues. Germline V gene sequence: CDR1 LGHDT, CDR2 YNNKEL (reference sequence). V lost 0 bases and J 6 bases, leaving 12 bases between the germline ends.

This sequence joins TRBV4-1 and TRBJ1-3, with D uncertain. The germline V and J ends were trimmed by 0 bases and 4 bases, with 10 bases remaining between them. The CDR3 sequence is 15 residues long. Germline CDR1 MGHRA, CDR2 YSYEKL. The DNA of the CDR3 is TGCGCCAGCAGCCAAGATCCTGCAGTGGGAAACACCATATATTTT. This gives the protein CASSQDPAVGNTIYF.

The V call is TRBV6-2 or TRBV6-3, the J call TRBJ2-1; 7 bases map to TRBD2. CDR1 is MNHEY and CDR2 is SVGEGT in the germline V gene. The CDR3 is 16 residues long. Trimming removed 1 base from V and 6 bases from J; junction bases left unmatched: 9. CDR3 in amino acids: CASSYFTTGGGNEQFF. In DNA form, the CDR3 reads TGTGCCAGCAGTTACTTCACGACTGGGGGGGGCAATGAGCAGTTCTTC.

The rearrangement uses TRBV12-3 or TRBV12-4 and TRBJ1-5; no clear D gene. The length of the CDR3 is 13 residues. The germline V and J ends were trimmed by 3 bases and 6 bases, with 9 bases remaining between them. The CDR3 sequence is CASSLGLAQPQHF. Written as DNA, the CDR3 is TGTGCCAGCAGTTTGGGTCTAGCTCAGCCCCAGCATTTT.

The rearrangement joins TRBV27 to TRBJ1-1, with unresolved D. Germline CDR1 and CDR2: MNHEY and SMNVEV (reference sequence). Deletions cut 1 base from V and 13 bases from J, with 16 bases between. The CDR3 length is 13 residues. The CDR3 DNA reads as TGTGCCAGCAGTTTATTTGCCGGGTCTAATGTTTTCTTT. Its protein product is CASSLFAGSNVFF.